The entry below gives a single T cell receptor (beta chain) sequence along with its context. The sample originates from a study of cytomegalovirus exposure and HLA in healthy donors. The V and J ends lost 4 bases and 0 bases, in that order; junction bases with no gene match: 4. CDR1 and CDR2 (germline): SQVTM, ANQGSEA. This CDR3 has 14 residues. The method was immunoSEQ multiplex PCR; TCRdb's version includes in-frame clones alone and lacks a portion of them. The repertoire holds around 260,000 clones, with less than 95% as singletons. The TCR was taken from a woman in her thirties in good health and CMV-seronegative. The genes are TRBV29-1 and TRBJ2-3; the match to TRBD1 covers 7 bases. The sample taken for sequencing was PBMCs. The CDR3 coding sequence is TGCAGCGTTGCCGGGACAGACAGCACAGATACGCAGTATTTT. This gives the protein CSVAGTDSTDTQYF.